A single sample is the source of the 2 T cell receptor beta chains below, sequenced in a study of blood T cell repertoires in COVID-19. Clones were read by immunoSEQ multiplex PCR, and TCRdb kept only the in-frame ones, dropping some. The sample contains more than 150,000 clones, approximately 88% of which appear only once. Input material: peripheral blood. These receptor sequences come from a woman aged 60-75 years with acute or convalescent COVID-19.

This chain connects TRBV6-2 or TRBV6-3 to TRBJ1-5; 9 bases align to TRBD1. The CDR3 is 16 residues long. The V segment lost 3 bases and the J segment 5 bases; nucleotides outside the gene matches: 8. Germline loops: CDR1 MNHEY, CDR2 SVGEGT. The CDR3 sequence: CASSYGNRGPDQPQHF. In DNA, the CDR3 is TGTGCCAGCAGTTATGGGAACAGGGGGCCGGATCAGCCCCAGCATTTT.

The table lists this clone with a count of one. CDR3 in amino acids: CASSPLPAGGRQTQYF. The DNA of the CDR3 is TGTGCCAGCAGCCCCCTCCCAGCGGGGGGCAGACAGACCCAGTACTTC. V usage is TRBV11-2 and J usage is TRBJ2-5; TRBD2 matches 9 bases. This CDR3 comprises 16 residues. With V trimmed by 5 bases and J by 6 bases, 13 bases remained unmatched. The germline V gene has CDR1 SGHAT and CDR2 FQNNGV.